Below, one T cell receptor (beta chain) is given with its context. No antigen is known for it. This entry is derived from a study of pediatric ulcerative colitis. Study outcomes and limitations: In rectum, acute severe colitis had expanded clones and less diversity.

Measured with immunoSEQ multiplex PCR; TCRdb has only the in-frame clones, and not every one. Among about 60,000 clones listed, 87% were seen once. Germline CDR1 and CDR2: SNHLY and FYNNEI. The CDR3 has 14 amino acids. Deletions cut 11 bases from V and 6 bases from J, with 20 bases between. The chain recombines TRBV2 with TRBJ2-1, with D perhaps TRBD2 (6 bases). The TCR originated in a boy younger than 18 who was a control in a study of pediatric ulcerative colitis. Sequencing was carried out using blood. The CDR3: CAGRTGVWANEQFF. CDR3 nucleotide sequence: TGTGCCGGGAGAACGGGGGTCTGGGCCAATGAGCAGTTCTTC.